This T cell receptor beta chain is drawn from a study of control samples from healthy donors and cancer patients. The germline V and J ends were trimmed by 5 bases and 7 bases, with 14 bases remaining between them. The CDR3 is made up of 13 amino acids. Germline loops: CDR1 LNHDA, CDR2 SQIVND (reference sequence). Assay used: immunoSEQ multiplex PCR; TCRdb lists only in-frame clones, some missing. Among roughly 170,000 clones listed, about 93% were seen once. The sequenced sample consisted of blood. The TCR comes from a man aged 18 to 29 in good health. This chain connects TRBV19 to TRBJ1-1; D is uncertain. Here the CDR3 reads CASSATSESEAFF. The CDR3 bases are TGTGCCAGTAGTGCAACTTCCGAGAGTGAAGCTTTCTTT.